Only a few counts were recorded for the clone carrying this T cell receptor (beta chain). This record comes from a study of T-cell memory formation after mild COVID-19. TCRdb itself ran the 5' RACE reads through MiXCR, one entry per CDR3 protein. This sample has 100,000 to 130,000 distinct CDR3 sequences; approximately 15% occur once, and the top ten carry under 45%. CDR3 length equals 13 residues. Per the germline V gene, CDR1 is SGHTA and CDR2 is FQGNSA. Trimming shortened V by 5 bases and J by 2 bases, and 7 bases separated the two germline ends. This TCR was sampled from a man in his late teens or twenties who had mild COVID-19 (a few samples of this study predate the infection). Cell type and time point are not known. The gene calls are TRBV7-2 and TRBJ2-4; D uncertain. Sequencing used PBMCs or a T cell subset sorted from them (not recorded which). The CDR3 bases are TGTGCCAGCAGCCCCATTCCCAAAAACATTCAGTACTTC. As protein: CASSPIPKNIQYF. The variable domain in full, completed from reference TRBV7-2 and TRBJ2-4, reads GAGVSQSPSNKVTEKGKDVELRCDPISGHTALYWYRQSLGQGLEFLIYFQGNSAPDKSGLPSDRFSAERTGGSVSTLTIQRTQQEDSAVYLCASSPIPKNIQYFGAGTRLSVL.